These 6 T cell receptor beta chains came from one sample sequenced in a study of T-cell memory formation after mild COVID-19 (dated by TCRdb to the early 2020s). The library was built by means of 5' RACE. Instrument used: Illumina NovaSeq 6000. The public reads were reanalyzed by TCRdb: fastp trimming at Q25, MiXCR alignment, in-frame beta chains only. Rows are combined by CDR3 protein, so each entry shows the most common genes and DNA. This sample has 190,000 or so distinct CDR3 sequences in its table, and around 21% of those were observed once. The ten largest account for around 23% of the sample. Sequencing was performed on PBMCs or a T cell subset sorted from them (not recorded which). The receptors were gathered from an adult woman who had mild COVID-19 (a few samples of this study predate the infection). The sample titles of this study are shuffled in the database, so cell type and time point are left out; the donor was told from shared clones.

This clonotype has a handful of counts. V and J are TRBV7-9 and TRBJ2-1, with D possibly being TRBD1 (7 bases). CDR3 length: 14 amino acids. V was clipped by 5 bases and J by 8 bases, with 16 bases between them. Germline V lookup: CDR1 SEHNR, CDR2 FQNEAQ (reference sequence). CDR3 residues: CASSPRGVPDEQFF. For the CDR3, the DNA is TGTGCCAGCAGCCCCAGGGGGGTCCCGGATGAGCAGTTCTTC.

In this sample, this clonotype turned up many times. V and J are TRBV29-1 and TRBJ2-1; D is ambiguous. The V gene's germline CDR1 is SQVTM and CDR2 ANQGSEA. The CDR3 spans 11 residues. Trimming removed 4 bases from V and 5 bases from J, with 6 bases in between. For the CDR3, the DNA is TGCAGCGTTGTAGCAAACAATGAGCAGTTCTTC. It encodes CSVVANNEQFF.

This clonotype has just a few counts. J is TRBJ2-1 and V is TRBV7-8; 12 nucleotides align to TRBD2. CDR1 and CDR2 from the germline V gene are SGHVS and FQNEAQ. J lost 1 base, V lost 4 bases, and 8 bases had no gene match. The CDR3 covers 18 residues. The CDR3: CASSSGLAGIGSYNEQFF. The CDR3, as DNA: TGTGCCAGCAGCTCCGGACTAGCGGGGATAGGGTCCTACAATGAGCAGTTCTTC.

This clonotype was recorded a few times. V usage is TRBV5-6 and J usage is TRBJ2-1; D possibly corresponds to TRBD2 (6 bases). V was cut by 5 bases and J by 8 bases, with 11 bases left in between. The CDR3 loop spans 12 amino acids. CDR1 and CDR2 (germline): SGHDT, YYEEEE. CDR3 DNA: TGTGCCAGCAGGGTCCGGGAGCATGAGCAGTTCTTC. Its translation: CASRVREHEQFF.

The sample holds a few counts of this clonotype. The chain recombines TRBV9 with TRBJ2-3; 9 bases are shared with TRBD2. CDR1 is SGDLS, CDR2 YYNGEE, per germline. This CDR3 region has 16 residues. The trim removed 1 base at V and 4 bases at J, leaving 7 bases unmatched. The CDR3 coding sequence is TGTGCCAGCAGCGTATACGGCGGGGGGGCCCCAGATACGCAGTATTTT. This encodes CASSVYGGGAPDTQYF.

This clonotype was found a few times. CDR3 in amino acids: CSQRGPPRHF. In nucleotides, the CDR3 is TGTTCCCAGAGGGGTCCCCCGCGGCATTTT. The gene calls are TRBV7-9 and TRBJ1-5, with TRBD1 as a possible D gene (5 bases). The CDR3 is 10 amino acids. CDR1 and CDR2 from the germline V gene are SEHNR and FQNEAQ (reference sequence).